The 23 T cell receptor beta chains listed next were all sequenced from one sample in a study of blood T cell repertoires in COVID-19 (dated by TCRdb to the early 2020s). The library was built by means of the immunoSEQ multiplex PCR assay. TCRdb retrieved this table from immuneACCESS and kept in-frame rearrangements only. Not all clones are present; in checked studies, unresolved V genes account for under half, and no reason is known for the remainder. The sample yields hundreds of thousands of clones; about nine tenths were counted once. Almost 1.5% of the sample is in the top ten clones. Sequences were obtained from peripheral blood. The source of these receptors is a woman aged 30 to 39 with active or convalescent COVID-19.

A single count supports this clone. This chain joins TRBV6-5 and TRBJ1-5; 9 nucleotides line up with TRBD1. Germline CDR1 is MNHEY and CDR2 is SVGAGI. The length of the CDR3 is 15 residues. V trimming: 6 bases; J trimming: 6 bases; junction bases outside the gene matches: 9. CDR3 loop: CASSWDREGSQPQHF. DNA of the CDR3: TGTGCCAGCAGCTGGGACAGGGAAGGGAGTCAGCCCCAGCATTTT.

The chain employs TRBV21-1 and TRBJ1-5. TRBV21-1 is termed a pseudogene. This CDR3 has 17 amino acids. The CDR3 nucleotides are TGTGCCAGCAGCGAAAAGGTGAAGGGCGGGAGCAATCAGCCCCAGCATTTT. Encoded protein: CASSEKVKGGSNQPQHF.

The chain joins TRBV5-5 to TRBJ1-5; tentatively, D is TRBD1 (5 bases). The CDR3 spans 14 residues. Trimming removed 4 bases at V and 4 bases at J, with 12 bases between. Germline V gene sequence: CDR1 SGHKS, CDR2 YYEKEE (reference sequence). In DNA, the CDR3 is TGTGCCAGCAGCCTAGACAGCTGGAATCAGCCCCAGCATTTT. Its protein product is CASSLDSWNQPQHF.

The chain uses TRBV7-2 and TRBJ2-5, with D perhaps matching TRBD2 (7 bases). The CDR3 is made up of 15 amino acids. V lost 3 bases, J lost 5 bases, and 16 bases lay in between. Per the germline V gene, CDR1 is SGHTA and CDR2 is FQGNSA. CDR3 loop: CASSLGHVGGETQYF. The CDR3 DNA is TGTGCCAGCAGCTTGGGACACGTGGGGGGGGAGACCCAGTACTTC.

The V gene is TRBV5-1, the J gene TRBJ2-5; a possible D gene is TRBD2 (6 bases). Looked up from germline, CDR1 is SGHRS and CDR2 is YFSETQ. The V end lost 6 bases, the J end lost 4 bases, and 16 bases lay between the germline ends. CDR3 size: 14 residues. The CDR3 region has the DNA TGCGCCAGCACCCCCTCCGGGAGCGGAGAGACCCAGTACTTC. It is translated as CASTPSGSGETQYF.

The chain is built from TRBV19 and TRBJ1-2; the match to TRBD1 covers 11 bases. Trimming cost V 11 bases and J 6 bases; bases outside gene matches: 5. Germline assignment: CDR1 LNHDA and CDR2 SQIVND (reference sequence). The CDR3 has 12 residues. The CDR3 region has the DNA TGTGCCTCTAGGGACAGGGGGGATGGCTACACCTTC. This gives the protein CASRDRGDGYTF.

The J gene is TRBJ2-3, the V gene TRBV20-1; 9 nucleotides align to TRBD1. In germline, CDR1 is DFQATT, CDR2 SNEGSKA (reference sequence). The CDR3 covers 14 residues. V lost 3 bases and J lost 5; bases outside the gene matches: 6. CDR3 sequence (DNA): TGCAGTGCTAGTAGGGACAGGGAAAAAGATACGCAGTATTTT. Translating it yields CSASRDREKDTQYF.

This chain's CDR3 is CASSGVGDSGYTF. The CDR3 coding sequence is TGTGCCAGCAGTGGTGTGGGGGACAGCGGCTACACCTTC. The chain is built from TRBV2 and TRBJ1-2; TRBD1 matches at 7 bases. Germline V gene data show CDR1 as SNHLY and CDR2 as FYNNEI. J was trimmed by 8 bases and V by 4 bases; bases with no gene match: 7. The CDR3 is made up of 13 amino acids.

The chain has TRBV14 and TRBJ2-5; 13 bases match TRBD2. The CDR3 runs to 15 residues. Germline assignment: CDR1 SGHDN and CDR2 FVKESK. The V segment lost 4 bases and the J segment 2 bases; nucleotides outside the gene matches: 1. The CDR3 is CASSRLAGGQETQYF. CDR3 DNA: TGTGCCAGCAGCCGACTAGCGGGAGGACAAGAGACCCAGTACTTC.

This chain connects TRBV18 to TRBJ1-2; TRBD1 is a possible D gene (5 bases). CDR3 size: 13 residues. Trimming took 6 bases from V and 6 from J, leaving 14 bases between them. Looked up from germline, CDR1 is KGHSH and CDR2 is LQKENI. CDR3 amino acids: CASSPGRVDGYTF. The CDR3 region has the DNA TGTGCCAGCTCCCCCGGCAGGGTTGATGGCTACACCTTC. The full variable domain, its missing parts supplied by reference TRBV18 and TRBJ1-2, is NAGVMQNPRHLVRRRGQEARLRCSPMKGHSHVYWYRQLPEEGLKFMVYLQKENIIDESGMPKERFSAEFPKEGPSILRIQQVVRGDSAAYFCASSPGRVDGYTFGSGTRLTVV.

This chain connects TRBV18 to TRBJ2-5; 9 positions agree with TRBD1. There are 14 residues in the CDR3. Germline V gene lookup returns CDR1 KGHSH and CDR2 LQKENI. J lost 4 bases, V lost 10 bases, and 10 bases had no gene match. CDR3 sequence: CATTEGTGSETQYF. CDR3 nucleotide sequence: TGTGCCACCACCGAAGGGACAGGGTCAGAGACCCAGTACTTC.

This chain uses TRBV7-7 with TRBJ1-1; D is unclear. The V end was cut by 0 bases, the J end by 6 bases, with 11 bases between. CDR1 and CDR2 (germline): SSHAT, FNYEAQ (reference sequence). The length of the CDR3 is 14 residues. CDR3 amino acids: CASSLAPLMAEAFF. The CDR3 DNA reads TGTGCCAGCAGCTTAGCGCCGCTAATGGCTGAAGCTTTCTTT.

The rearrangement uses TRBV7-9 and TRBJ1-2; tentatively, D is TRBD1 (6 bases). Germline V gene sequence: CDR1 SEHNR, CDR2 FQNEAQ (reference sequence). Trimming left V 4 bases short and J 4 bases short, with 10 bases between. The length of the CDR3 is 13 residues. DNA of the CDR3: TGTGCCAGCAGCTCCCCGGACAGCTATGGCTACACCTTC. Its translation: CASSSPDSYGYTF.

The rearrangement joins TRBV6-1 to TRBJ2-1, with TRBD2 identical over 7 bases. This CDR3 has 15 amino acids. Germline V lookup: CDR1 MNHNS, CDR2 SASEGT. J lost 3 bases, V lost 3 bases, and 5 bases had no gene match. The CDR3 nucleotides are TGTGCCAGCAGTGACGAGCGGGGAAACTACAATGAGCAGTTCTTC. This translates into CASSDERGNYNEQFF.

This rearrangement joins TRBV7-9 to TRBJ1-2, with 9 bases identical to TRBD1. This CDR3 is built from 13 residues. Unmatched junction bases numbered 1, after V lost 6 bases and J lost 2 bases. Germline assignment: CDR1 SEHNR and CDR2 FQNEAQ (reference sequence). Here the CDR3 DNA reads TGTGCCAGCAGAGGACAGGGGAACTATGGCTACACCTTC. Translating it yields CASRGQGNYGYTF.

V usage is TRBV2 and J usage is TRBJ1-1; weak D call: TRBD1 (6 bases). The germline V gene has CDR1 SNHLY and CDR2 FYNNEI. The V gene lost 4 bases and the J gene lost 0 bases, with 9 bases spanning the gap. The CDR3 sequence is 14 residues long. This CDR3 is CASSVQGMNTEAFF. CDR3 DNA: TGTGCCAGCAGTGTCCAGGGGATGAACACTGAAGCTTTCTTT. The full variable domain, in which reference TRBV2 and TRBJ1-1 provide the parts outside the CDR3, is EPEVTQTPSHQVTQMGQEVILRCVPISNHLYFYWYRQILGQKVEFLVSFYNNEISEKSEIFDDQFSVERPDGSNFTLKIRSTKLEDSAMYFCASSVQGMNTEAFFGQGTRLTVV.

For this clone: The junction and the germline gene differ at one end; a read error may be behind it. The chain recombines TRBV28 with TRBJ1-3; D is perhaps TRBD1 (6 bases). Germline V gives CDR1 MDHEN, CDR2 SYDVKM. CDR3 size: 13 residues. The CDR3 loop reads CASSSTTGTTFTF. CDR3 nucleotide sequence: TGTGCCAGCAGTAGTACTACCGGGACAACGTTTACTTTT.

CDR3 loop: CASSQEDGGLGNTIYF. CDR3 bases: TGCGCCAGCAGCCAAGAAGATGGGGGACTTGGAAACACCATATATTTT. This rearrangement joins TRBV4-1 to TRBJ1-3; tentatively, D is TRBD1 (5 bases). V was cut by 0 bases and J by 3 bases, with 12 bases left in between. Per germline, CDR1 MGHRA and CDR2 YSYEKL. The CDR3 runs to 16 residues.

The rearrangement links TRBV5-1 to TRBJ1-5; tentative D call: TRBD1 (6 bases). Trimming stripped 0 bases from V and 2 bases from J, with 6 bases between. CDR3 length: 14 amino acids. CDR1 is SGHRS and CDR2 is YFSETQ in the germline V gene. CDR3: CASSLAGGNQPQHF. CDR3 in DNA: TGCGCCAGCAGCTTGGCAGGGGGCAATCAGCCCCAGCATTTT.

The sample holds a few counts of this clone. The chain links TRBV21-1 to TRBJ2-3; the table's D call, TRBD1, has no DNA check behind it. TRBV21-1 is marked as a pseudogene. CDR3 length equals 15 residues. CDR3 loop: CASSKEGLVMDTQYF. CDR3 DNA: TGTGCCAGCAGCAAAGAGGGGCTAGTGATGGATACGCAGTATTTT.

This clone is a singleton in its sample. V gene TRBV19 combines with J gene TRBJ1-1; D gene uncertain. The germline CDR1 and CDR2 sequences are LNHDA and SQIVND (reference sequence). There are 13 residues in the CDR3. Trimming cost V 6 bases and J 2 bases, with 10 bases left between them. This CDR3 reads CASRHDINTEAFF. In nucleotides, the CDR3 is TGTGCCAGTAGACACGACATTAACACTGAAGCTTTCTTT. Full variable domain (outside the CDR3, taken from reference TRBV19 and TRBJ1-1): DGGITQSPKYLFRKEGQNVTLSCEQNLNHDAMYWYRQDPGQGLRLIYYSQIVNDFQKGDIAEGYSVSREKKESFPLTVTSAQKNPTAFYLCASRHDINTEAFFGQGTRLTVV.

About this clone itself: The same CDR3 also results from other DNA sequences found in this sample. The chain carries TRBV2 and TRBJ1-1; D may be TRBD1 (5 bases). The CDR3 runs to 13 residues. Germline V lookup: CDR1 SNHLY, CDR2 FYNNEI. V was trimmed by 6 bases and J by 2 bases, leaving 10 bases between them. In nucleotides, the CDR3 is TGTGCCAGCAGCGAGGACACAAACACTGAAGCTTTCTTT. This encodes CASSEDTNTEAFF.

V and J are TRBV15 and TRBJ1-5; TRBD1 aligns across 10 bases. This CDR3 comprises 17 residues. Trimming removed 5 bases from V and 0 bases from J; junction bases left unmatched: 7. Per germline, CDR1 LNHNV and CDR2 YYDKDF (reference sequence). This chain's CDR3 is CATSSPGQGSSNQPQHF. In DNA form, the CDR3 reads TGTGCCACCAGCTCACCGGGACAGGGGAGTAGCAATCAGCCCCAGCATTTT.